This TCR beta chain comes out of a study of response to subunit inactivated influenza vaccine. In TCRdb, the RT-PCR reads were re-called with MiXCR into one record per CDR3 protein. The sample consists of 150,000 to 200,000 distinct CDR3 sequences, around 12% of them appearing once. This clonotype was seen a handful of times. The same data also contributed to another study, on T cells expressing NK-cell markers. In that study: The cDNA for TCR beta came from 5'RACE template switching with UMIs. Sequencing of TCR beta repertoires drew on sorted CD3+CD56+NKG2C+, CD3+CD56+NKG2C- and CD3+CD56-NKG2C+ T cells. One of the eight sequenced donors was seronegative, whereas the other seven were HCMV-seropositive.

The receptor was derived from a man aged 50 to 60 who received an inactivated influenza vaccine. Sequenced material: CD8+ T cells sorted from PBMCs, taken roughly 13 days after vaccination.

CDR3 protein: CSAMGTSGTINTQYF. CDR3 coding DNA: TGCAGTGCTATGGGGACTAGCGGGACTATTAATACGCAGTATTTT. The rearrangement uses TRBV20-1 and TRBJ2-3, with 13 bases lining up with TRBD2. Germline-derived CDR1 and CDR2 are DFQATT and SNEGSKA (reference sequence). The CDR3 loop spans 15 amino acids. V shed 4 bases and J 7 bases; nucleotides not matched to a gene: 8.